The T cell receptor (beta chain) described here comes from a study of shared clonotypes between healthy human individuals. Assay used: immunoSEQ multiplex PCR; TCRdb lists only in-frame clones, some missing. The data contain more than 2,000,000 clones, roughly 92% of them singletons. The germline V and J ends were trimmed by 4 bases and 3 bases, with 18 bases remaining between them. The germline V gene has CDR1 SGHAT and CDR2 FQNNGV. The CDR3 totals 16 residues. This sequence originates from a young man in good health. Sequencing input: naive CD4+ T cells sorted from blood. As to subset: CD45RA+ positively selected. The J gene is TRBJ1-1, the V gene TRBV11-2; tentatively, D is TRBD1 (6 bases). For the CDR3, the DNA is TGTGCCAGCAGCTGGTCAAGGGGGGTATACCACACTGAAGCTTTCTTT. As protein: CASSWSRGVYHTEAFF. Supplemented by reference TRBV11-2 and TRBJ1-1, the full variable domain reads EAGVAQSPRYKIIEKRQSVAFWCNPISGHATLYWYQQILGQGPKLLIQFQNNGVVDDSQLPKDRFSAERLKGVDSTLKIQPAKLEDSAVYLCASSWSRGVYHTEAFFGQGTRLTVV.